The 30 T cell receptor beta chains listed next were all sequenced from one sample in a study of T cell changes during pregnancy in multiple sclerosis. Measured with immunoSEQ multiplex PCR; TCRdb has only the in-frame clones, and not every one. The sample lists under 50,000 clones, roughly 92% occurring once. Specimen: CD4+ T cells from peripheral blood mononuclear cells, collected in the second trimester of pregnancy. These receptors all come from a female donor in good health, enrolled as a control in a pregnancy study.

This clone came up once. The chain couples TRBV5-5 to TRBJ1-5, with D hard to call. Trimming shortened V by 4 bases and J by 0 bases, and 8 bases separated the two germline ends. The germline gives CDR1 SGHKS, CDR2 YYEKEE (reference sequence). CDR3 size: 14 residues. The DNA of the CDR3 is TGTGCCAGCAGCCTCGGGTTTAGCAATCAGCCCCAGCATTTT. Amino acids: CASSLGFSNQPQHF.

The CDR3 sequence is CASRDSGGGSETQYF. Here the CDR3 DNA reads TGTGCCAGCAGGGATAGCGGGGGGGGGTCAGAGACCCAGTACTTC. This sequence joins TRBV5-6 and TRBJ2-5; TRBD2 aligns across 11 bases. The V segment lost 5 bases and the J segment 4 bases; nucleotides outside the gene matches: 7. The CDR3 spans 15 residues. Germline V gene sequence: CDR1 SGHDT, CDR2 YYEEEE.

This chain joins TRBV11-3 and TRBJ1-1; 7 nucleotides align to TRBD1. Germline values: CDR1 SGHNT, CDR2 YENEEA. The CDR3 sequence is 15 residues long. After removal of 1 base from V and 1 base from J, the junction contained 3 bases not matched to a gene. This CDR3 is CASSLGTGGNTEAFF. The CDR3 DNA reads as TGTGCCAGCAGCTTAGGGACAGGAGGGAACACTGAAGCTTTCTTT.

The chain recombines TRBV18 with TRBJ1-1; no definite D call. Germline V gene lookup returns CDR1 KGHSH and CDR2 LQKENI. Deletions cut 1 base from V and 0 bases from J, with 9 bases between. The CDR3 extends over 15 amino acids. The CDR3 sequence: CASSPHSQLNTEAFF. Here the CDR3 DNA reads TGTGCCAGCTCACCACATTCCCAGTTGAACACTGAAGCTTTCTTT. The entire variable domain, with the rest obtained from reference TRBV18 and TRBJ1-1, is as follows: NAGVMQNPRHLVRRRGQEARLRCSPMKGHSHVYWYRQLPEEGLKFMVYLQKENIIDESGMPKERFSAEFPKEGPSILRIQQVVRGDSAAYFCASSPHSQLNTEAFFGQGTRLTVV.

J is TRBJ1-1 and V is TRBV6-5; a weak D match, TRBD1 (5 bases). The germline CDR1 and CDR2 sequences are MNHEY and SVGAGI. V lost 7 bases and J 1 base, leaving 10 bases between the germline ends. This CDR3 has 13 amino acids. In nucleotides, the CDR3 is TGTGCCAGCACAACGGGGGGGAACACTGAAGCTTTCTTT. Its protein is CASTTGGNTEAFF.

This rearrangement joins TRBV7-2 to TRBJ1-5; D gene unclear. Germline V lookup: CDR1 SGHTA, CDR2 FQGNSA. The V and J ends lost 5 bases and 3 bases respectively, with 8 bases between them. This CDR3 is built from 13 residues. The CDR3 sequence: CASSEAPNQPQHF. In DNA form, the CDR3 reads TGTGCCAGCAGCGAGGCGCCCAATCAGCCCCAGCATTTT.

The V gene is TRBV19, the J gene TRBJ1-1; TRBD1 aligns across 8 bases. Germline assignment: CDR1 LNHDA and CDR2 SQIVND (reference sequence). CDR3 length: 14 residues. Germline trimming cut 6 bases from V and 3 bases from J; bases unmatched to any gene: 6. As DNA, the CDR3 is TGTGCCAGTAGGACGACAGGGGATCACACTGAAGCTTTCTTT. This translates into CASRTTGDHTEAFF.

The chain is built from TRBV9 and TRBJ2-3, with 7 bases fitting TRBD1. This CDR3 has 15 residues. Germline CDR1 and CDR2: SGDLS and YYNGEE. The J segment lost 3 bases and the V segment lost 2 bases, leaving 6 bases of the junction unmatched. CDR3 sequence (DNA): TGTGCCAGCAGCGTTCCCCCAGGGGGTACAGATACGCAGTATTTT. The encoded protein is CASSVPPGGTDTQYF.

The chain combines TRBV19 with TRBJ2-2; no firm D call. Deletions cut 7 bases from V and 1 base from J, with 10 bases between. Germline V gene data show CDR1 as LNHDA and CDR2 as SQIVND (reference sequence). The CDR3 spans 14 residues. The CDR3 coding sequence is TGTGCCAGTACGGAACAGTTGAACACCGGGGAGCTGTTTTTT. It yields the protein CASTEQLNTGELFF.

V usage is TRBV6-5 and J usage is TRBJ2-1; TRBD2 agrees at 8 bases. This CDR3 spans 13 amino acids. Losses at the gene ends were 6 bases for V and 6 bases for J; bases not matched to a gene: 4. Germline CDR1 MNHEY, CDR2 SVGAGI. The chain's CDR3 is CASRAGGGNEQFF. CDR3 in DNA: TGTGCCAGCAGGGCGGGGGGTGGCAATGAGCAGTTCTTC.

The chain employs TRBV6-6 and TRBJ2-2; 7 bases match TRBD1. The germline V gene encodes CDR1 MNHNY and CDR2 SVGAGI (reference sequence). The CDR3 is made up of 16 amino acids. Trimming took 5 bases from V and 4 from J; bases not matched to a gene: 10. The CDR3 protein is CASSPHDRVGTGELFF. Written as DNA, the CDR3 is TGTGCCAGCAGTCCCCACGACAGGGTTGGCACCGGGGAGCTGTTTTTT.

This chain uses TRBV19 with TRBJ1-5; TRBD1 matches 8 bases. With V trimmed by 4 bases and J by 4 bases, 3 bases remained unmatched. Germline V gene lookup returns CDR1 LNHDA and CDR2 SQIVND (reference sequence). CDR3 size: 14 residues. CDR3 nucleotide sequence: TGTGCCAGTAGTAATAACAGGGGGAATCAGCCCCAGCATTTT. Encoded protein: CASSNNRGNQPQHF.

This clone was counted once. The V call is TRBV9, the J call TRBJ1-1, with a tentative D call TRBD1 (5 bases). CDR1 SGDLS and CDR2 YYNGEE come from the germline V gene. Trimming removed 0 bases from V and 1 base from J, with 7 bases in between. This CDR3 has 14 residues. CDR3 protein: CASSVVRGNTEAFF. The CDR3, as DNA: TGTGCCAGCAGCGTAGTAAGGGGGAACACTGAAGCTTTCTTT.

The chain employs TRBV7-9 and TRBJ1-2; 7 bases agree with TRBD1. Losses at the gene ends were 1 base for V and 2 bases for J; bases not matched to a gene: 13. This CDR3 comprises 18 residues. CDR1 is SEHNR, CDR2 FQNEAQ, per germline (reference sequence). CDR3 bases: TGTGCCAGCAGCTTAGTTCCCTGGGACAGCAACCAAAACTATGGCTACACCTTC. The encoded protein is CASSLVPWDSNQNYGYTF.

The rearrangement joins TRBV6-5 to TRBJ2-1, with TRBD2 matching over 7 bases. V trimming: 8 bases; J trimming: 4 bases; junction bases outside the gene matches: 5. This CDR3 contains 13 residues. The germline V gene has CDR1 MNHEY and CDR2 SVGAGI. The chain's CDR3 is CASSGGEYNEQFF. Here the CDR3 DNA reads TGTGCCAGCTCTGGGGGGGAGTACAATGAGCAGTTCTTC.

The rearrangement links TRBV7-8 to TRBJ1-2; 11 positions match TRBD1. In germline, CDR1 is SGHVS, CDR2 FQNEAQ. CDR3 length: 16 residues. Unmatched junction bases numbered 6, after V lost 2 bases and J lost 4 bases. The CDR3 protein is CASSLRGQGAGYGYTF. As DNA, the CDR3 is TGTGCCAGCAGCTTACGCGGACAGGGGGCGGGCTATGGCTACACCTTC.

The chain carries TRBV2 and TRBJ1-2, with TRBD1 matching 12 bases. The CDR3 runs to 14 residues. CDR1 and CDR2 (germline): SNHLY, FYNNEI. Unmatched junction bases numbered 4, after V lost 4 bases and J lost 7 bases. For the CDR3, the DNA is TGTGCCAGCAGTGTAAGGGGACAGGGGGCTGGCTACACCTTC. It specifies CASSVRGQGAGYTF.

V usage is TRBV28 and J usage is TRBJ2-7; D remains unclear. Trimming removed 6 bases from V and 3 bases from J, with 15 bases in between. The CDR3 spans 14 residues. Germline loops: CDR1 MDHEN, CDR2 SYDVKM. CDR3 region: CASSSQAVLYEQYF. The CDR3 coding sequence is TGTGCCAGCAGCTCCCAAGCCGTCCTCTACGAGCAGTACTTC.

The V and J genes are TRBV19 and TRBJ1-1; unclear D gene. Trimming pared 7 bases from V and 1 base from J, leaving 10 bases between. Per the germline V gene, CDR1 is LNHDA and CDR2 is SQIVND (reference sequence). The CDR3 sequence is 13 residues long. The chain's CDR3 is CASTSRQNTEAFF. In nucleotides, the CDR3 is TGTGCCAGTACCTCCCGACAGAACACTGAAGCTTTCTTT.

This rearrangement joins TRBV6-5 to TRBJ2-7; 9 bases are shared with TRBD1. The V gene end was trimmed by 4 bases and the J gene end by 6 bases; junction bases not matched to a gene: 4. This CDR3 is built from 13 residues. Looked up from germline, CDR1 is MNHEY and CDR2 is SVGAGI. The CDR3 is CASSSQTGGEQYF. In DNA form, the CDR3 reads TGTGCCAGCAGTTCTCAGACAGGGGGCGAGCAGTACTTC.

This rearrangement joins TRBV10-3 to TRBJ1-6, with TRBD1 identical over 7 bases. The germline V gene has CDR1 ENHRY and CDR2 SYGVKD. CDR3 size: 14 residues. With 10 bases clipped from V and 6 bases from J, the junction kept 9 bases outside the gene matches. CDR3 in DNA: TGTGCCACCGAGACAGGGAGATCTAATTCACCCCTCCACTTT. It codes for CATETGRSNSPLHF.

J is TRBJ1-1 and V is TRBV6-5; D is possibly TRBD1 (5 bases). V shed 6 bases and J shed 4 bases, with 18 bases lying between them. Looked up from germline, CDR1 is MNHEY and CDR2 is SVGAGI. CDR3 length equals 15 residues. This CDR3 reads CASSPGRGRFTEAFF. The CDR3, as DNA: TGTGCCAGCAGCCCAGGTCGGGGGAGATTCACTGAAGCTTTCTTT.

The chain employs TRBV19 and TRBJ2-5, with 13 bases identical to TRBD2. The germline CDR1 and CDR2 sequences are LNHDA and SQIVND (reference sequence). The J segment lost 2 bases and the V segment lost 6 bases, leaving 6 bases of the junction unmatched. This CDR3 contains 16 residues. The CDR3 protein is CASRPGTSGVQETQYF. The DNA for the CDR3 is TGTGCCAGTAGACCCGGGACTAGCGGGGTACAAGAGACCCAGTACTTC.

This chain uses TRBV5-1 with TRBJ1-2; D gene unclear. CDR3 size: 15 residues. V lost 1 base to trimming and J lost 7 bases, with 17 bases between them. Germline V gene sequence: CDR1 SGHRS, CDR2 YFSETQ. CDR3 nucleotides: TGCGCCAGCAGCTTGTACACTAGGGATTTGGGTGGCTACACCTTC. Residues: CASSLYTRDLGGYTF.

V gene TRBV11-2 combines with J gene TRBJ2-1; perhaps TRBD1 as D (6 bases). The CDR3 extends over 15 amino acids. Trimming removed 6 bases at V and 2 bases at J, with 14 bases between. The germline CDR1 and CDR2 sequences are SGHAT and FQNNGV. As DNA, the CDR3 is TGTGCCAGCAGGAGGTGGGGGCTAGCCTACAATGAGCAGTTCTTC. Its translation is CASRRWGLAYNEQFF. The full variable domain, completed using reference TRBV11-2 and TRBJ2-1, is EAGVAQSPRYKIIEKRQSVAFWCNPISGHATLYWYQQILGQGPKLLIQFQNNGVVDDSQLPKDRFSAERLKGVDSTLKIQPAKLEDSAVYLCASRRWGLAYNEQFFGPGTRLTVL.

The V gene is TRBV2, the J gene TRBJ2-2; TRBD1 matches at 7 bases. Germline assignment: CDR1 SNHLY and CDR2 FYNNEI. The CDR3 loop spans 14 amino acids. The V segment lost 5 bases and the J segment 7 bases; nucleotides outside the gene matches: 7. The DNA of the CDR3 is TGTGCCAGCAGTACAAGGCAGGGGGTCGGGGAGCTGTTTTTT. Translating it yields CASSTRQGVGELFF.

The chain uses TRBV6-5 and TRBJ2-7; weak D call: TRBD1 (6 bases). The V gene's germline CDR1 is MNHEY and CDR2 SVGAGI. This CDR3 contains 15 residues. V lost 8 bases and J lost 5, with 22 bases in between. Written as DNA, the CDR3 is TGTGCCAGCCCCTCCCCGGGACACGGACACGACGAGCAGTACTTC. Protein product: CASPSPGHGHDEQYF.

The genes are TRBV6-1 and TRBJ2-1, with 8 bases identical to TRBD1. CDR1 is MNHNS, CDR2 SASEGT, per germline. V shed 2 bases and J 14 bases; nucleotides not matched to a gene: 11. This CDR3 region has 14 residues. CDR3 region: CASSETLAGGPKFF. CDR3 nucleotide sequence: TGTGCCAGCAGTGAAACGCTAGCAGGGGGCCCCAAGTTCTTC.

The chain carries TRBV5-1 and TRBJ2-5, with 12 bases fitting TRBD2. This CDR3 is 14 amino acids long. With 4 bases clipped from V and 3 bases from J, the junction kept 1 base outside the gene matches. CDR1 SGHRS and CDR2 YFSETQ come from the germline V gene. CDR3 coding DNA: TGCGCCAGCAGCAGGACTAGCGGGGAAGAGACCCAGTACTTC. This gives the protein CASSRTSGEETQYF. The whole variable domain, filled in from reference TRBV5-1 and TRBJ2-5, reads KAGVTQTPRYLIKTRGQQVTLSCSPISGHRSVSWYQQTPGQGLQFLFEYFSETQRNKGNFPGRFSGRQFSNSRSEMNVSTLELGDSALYLCASSRTSGEETQYFGPGTRLLVL.

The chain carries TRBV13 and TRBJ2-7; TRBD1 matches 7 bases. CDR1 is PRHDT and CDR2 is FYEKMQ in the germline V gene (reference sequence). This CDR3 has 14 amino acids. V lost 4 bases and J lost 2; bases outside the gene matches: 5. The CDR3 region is CASSYRGSTYEQYF. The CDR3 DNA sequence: TGTGCCAGCAGCTACAGGGGTTCTACCTACGAGCAGTACTTC.